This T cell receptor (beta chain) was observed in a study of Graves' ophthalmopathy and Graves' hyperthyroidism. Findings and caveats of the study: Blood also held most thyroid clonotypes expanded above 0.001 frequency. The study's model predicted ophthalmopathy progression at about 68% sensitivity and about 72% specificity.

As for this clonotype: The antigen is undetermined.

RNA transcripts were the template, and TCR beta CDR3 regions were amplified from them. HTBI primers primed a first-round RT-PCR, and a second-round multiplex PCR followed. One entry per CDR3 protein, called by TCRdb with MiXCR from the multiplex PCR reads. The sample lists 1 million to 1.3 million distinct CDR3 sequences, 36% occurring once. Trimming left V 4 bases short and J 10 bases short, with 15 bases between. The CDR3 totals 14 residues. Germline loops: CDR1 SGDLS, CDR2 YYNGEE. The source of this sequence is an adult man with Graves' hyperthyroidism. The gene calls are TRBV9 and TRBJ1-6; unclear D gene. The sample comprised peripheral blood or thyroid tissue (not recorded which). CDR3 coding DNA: TGTGCCAGCAGCTCGGCTCCCTCTGGGTCACCCCTCCACTTT. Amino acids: CASSSAPSGSPLHF. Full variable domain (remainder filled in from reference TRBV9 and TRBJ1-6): DSGVTQTPKHLITATGQRVTLRCSPRSGDLSVYWYQQSLDQGLQFLIQYYNGEERAKGNILERFSAQQFPDLHSELNLSSLELGDSALYFCASSSAPSGSPLHFGNGTRLTVT.